This TCR beta chain was documented in a study of cytomegalovirus exposure and HLA in healthy donors. V was pared by 3 bases and J by 3 bases, with 3 bases of the junction left unmatched. The CDR3 sequence is 16 residues long. The germline V gene has CDR1 KGHSH and CDR2 LQKENI. Findings and limits, study-wide: Reports indicated that the classifier achieved high specificity and sensitivity in diagnosing cytomegalovirus status.

Assay: immunoSEQ multiplex PCR; the TCRdb copy retains only in-frame clones and omits some. This table holds 85,000 to 130,000 clones, roughly nine tenths found once. A remark on this clone: Its target is unknown.

The receptor comes from a woman under 30 in good health and CMV-seropositive. The genes are TRBV18 and TRBJ1-5; TRBD1 aligns across 12 bases. Sequenced material: PBMCs. This CDR3 reads CASSPRDRGPNQPQHF. The CDR3 DNA is TGTGCCAGCTCACCCCGGGACAGGGGGCCCAATCAGCCCCAGCATTTT.